The rows below give T cell receptor beta chains drawn from one sample of a study of radiotherapy plus CTLA-4 blockade in lung cancer. Sequencing used immunoSEQ multiplex PCR; TCRdb keeps in-frame clones, though not all of them. The sample contains about 78,000 clones, approximately 83% of which appear only once. The material sequenced was peripheral blood, taken from a patient treated with radiotherapy plus ipilimumab. The source is a human donor with non-small cell lung cancer who had a partial response to radiotherapy plus ipilimumab. CDR3s include the opening cysteine and the closing phenylalanine or tryptophan. A D gene is named only where the DNA matches it firmly. Not all rows give a size; the values are once, few, many and, for expanded clones, a class.

D gene | clone size | J gene | V gene | CDR3 DNA | CDR3 protein
. | . | TRBJ1-1 | TRBV12-1 | TGTGCCAGCAGCTTTGCCTACAGGGCGGCGAACACTGAAGCTTTCTTT | CASSFAYRAANTEAFF
TRBD2 | few | TRBJ2-4 | TRBV7-9 | TGTGCCAGCAGCTTAGCGCAGACTAGCGATCGGGACTTC | CASSLAQTSDRDF
. | . | TRBJ1-4 | TRBV5-1 | TGCGCCAGCAGCTTAGGATCGCAGGGAAGGGAAAAACTGTTTTTT | CASSLGSQGREKLFF
. | . | TRBJ1-4 | TRBV2 | TGTGCCGGGCAGGGTTACACTAATGAAAAACTGTTTTTT | CAGQGYTNEKLFF
. | once | TRBJ1-1 | TRBV30 | TGTGCCTGGAACTCGGACAGACGGGGCATGAACACTGAAGCTTTCTTT | CAWNSDRRGMNTEAFF
. | . | TRBJ2-3 | TRBV7-2 | TGTGCCAGCAGCCTCTACACAGATACGCAGTATTTT | CASSLYTDTQYF
. | once | TRBJ1-2 | TRBV28 | TGTGCCAGCAGTTTATCGCTAGGCGACCTCTATGGCTACACCTTC | CASSLSLGDLYGYTF
. | . | TRBJ1-5 | TRBV7-2 | TGTGCCAGCAGACGTACCACAGGTGCTCAGCCCCAGCATTTT | CASRRTTGAQPQHF
TRBD1 | . | TRBJ2-7 | TRBV5-8 | TGTGCCAGCAGCTTCCGGGACAGGGCGAAGGAGCAGTACTTC | CASSFRDRAKEQYF
. | . | TRBJ1-1 | TRBV30 | TGTGCCTGGAGTGTACAGGGAGGGGGATCGGGGACTGAAGCTTTCTTT | CAWSVQGGGSGTEAFF
. | once | TRBJ1-2 | TRBV5-4 | TGTGCCAGCACCCTAGACGGCAACTATGGCTACACCTTC | CASTLDGNYGYTF
TRBD1 | once | TRBJ1-1 | TRBV6-5 | TGTGCCAGCAGCTTAGACAGGGCCACTGAAGCTTTCTTT | CASSLDRATEAFF
. | . | TRBJ2-7 | TRBV19 | TGTGCCAGTAGTATAGGGGGCGTCGAGCAGTACTTC | CASSIGGVEQYF
. | . | TRBJ1-5 | TRBV27 | TGTGCCAGCAGTTTTAAGGGGCACAATCAGCCCCAGCATTTT | CASSFKGHNQPQHF
. | . | TRBJ1-2 | TRBV28 | TGTGCCAGCGACTCAGGGTCTTATGGCTACACCTTC | CASDSGSYGYTF
TRBD2 | . | TRBJ2-3 | TRBV7-9 | TGTGCCAGCAGCCCCGGCGTCAGCGGGAGGACAAACACAGATACGCAGTATTTT | CASSPGVSGRTNTDTQYF
. | few | TRBJ1-2 | TRBV30 | TGTGCCTGGAGTGTATCCGCAGGCTATGGCTACACCTTC | CAWSVSAGYGYTF
TRBD1 | . | TRBJ2-1 | TRBV19 | TGTGCCAGTGGATACGGGGGACAGGGTGGCAATGAGCAGTTCTTC | CASGYGGQGGNEQFF
. | . | TRBJ1-2 | TRBV6-1 | TGTGCCAGCACGGTCGGCAGGAACTATGGCTACACCTTC | CASTVGRNYGYTF
. | . | TRBJ2-5 | TRBV5-1 | TGCGCCAGCAGCGCGCAAGAGACCCAGTACTTC | CASSAQETQYF
. | . | TRBJ2-3 | TRBV7-9 | TGTGCCAGCAACTTAGCCACAGGCGATACGCAGTATTTT | CASNLATGDTQYF
TRBD2 | . | TRBJ2-5 | TRBV29-1 | TGCAGCGTTGCGCGGGAGATCGAGACCCAGTACTTC | CSVAREIETQYF
. | few | TRBJ2-1 | TRBV7-6 | TGTGCCAGCAGCTCTAGCGCGAGGGGTAATGAGCAGTTCTTC | CASSSSARGNEQFF
. | . | TRBJ1-1 | TRBV28 | TGTGCCAGCAGTTCTCCCAGAGGCGCGTACCCTGAAGCTTTCTTT | CASSSPRGAYPEAFF
TRBD1 | . | TRBJ1-5 | TRBV5-4 | TGTGCCAGCAGCTTAGGAGGGGGCAGGGTGGATCAGCCCCAGCATTTT | CASSLGGGRVDQPQHF
TRBD2 | . | TRBJ2-1 | TRBV6-4 | TGTGCCAGCGCCCGACTAGCGGGGAGCAATGAGCAGTTCTTC | CASARLAGSNEQFF
. | . | TRBJ2-6 | TRBV4-3 | TGCGCCAGCAGCCAACAAGAGGCTGGGGCCAACGTCCTGACTTTC | CASSQQEAGANVLTF
TRBD1 | . | TRBJ2-1 | TRBV18 | TGTGCCAGCTCACCACCGACAGGGGGAGGTCAGGATGAGCAGTTCTTC | CASSPPTGGGQDEQFF
TRBD2 | once | TRBJ2-1 | TRBV7-2 | TGTGCCAGCAGCTTGGGCCTAGCGGGAGAAGGTGAGCAGTTCTTC | CASSLGLAGEGEQFF
. | . | TRBJ1-2 | TRBV6-1 | TGTGCCAGCAGTGAAGCTCGGGGGGCACACTATGGCTACACCTTC | CASSEARGAHYGYTF
. | . | TRBJ2-3 | TRBV7-9 | TGTGCCAGCAGTGGGGCCGGGCGTCTCACAGATACGCAGTATTTT | CASSGAGRLTDTQYF
. | . | TRBJ2-7 | TRBV2 | TGTGCCAGCAGTGAAGACAGGCGGCTCTCCTACGAGCAGTACTTC | CASSEDRRLSYEQYF
. | . | TRBJ2-3 | TRBV5-8 | TGTGCCAGCAGCTTAGGAGGGATCACAGATACGCAGTATTTT | CASSLGGITDTQYF
TRBD1 | . | TRBJ1-3 | TRBV2 | TGTGCCAGCAGCACGTCCGGGACAGGAACTATTAGAAACACCATATATTTT | CASSTSGTGTIRNTIYF
TRBD2 | . | TRBJ2-1 | TRBV7-6 | TGTGCCAGCAGCCCCCGCGGCGGGAGGGGTAATGAGCAGTTCTTC | CASSPRGGRGNEQFF
. | . | TRBJ1-3 | TRBV6-5 | TGTGCCAGCAGTTACTCCGCCGGGGCTGGAAACACCATATATTTT | CASSYSAGAGNTIYF
. | . | TRBJ1-5 | TRBV18 | TGTGCCAGCTCACTGGACAGCCCTTATAGCAATCAGCCCCAGCATTTT | CASSLDSPYSNQPQHF
TRBD2 | . | TRBJ2-3 | TRBV29-1 | TGCAGCCCGAGGGCGGGAACCAACAAATGTGGGGGGGAGGGCACAGATACGCAGTATTTT | CSPRAGTNKCGGEGTDTQYF
TRBD1 | . | TRBJ2-1 | TRBV6-6 | TGTGCCAGCAGTCCTGGACAGGCCAGCTCCTACAATGAGCAGTTCTTC | CASSPGQASSYNEQFF
. | . | TRBJ2-6 | TRBV19 | TGTGCCAGTAGTATCGTGTTCTCTGGGGCCAACGTCCTGACTTTC | CASSIVFSGANVLTF
. | . | TRBJ1-2 | TRBV4-1 | TGCGCCAGCAGCCAAGATGTGACAGGTACCGGCTACACCTTC | CASSQDVTGTGYTF
. | . | TRBJ2-3 | TRBV28 | TGTGCCAGCAGTGAGCGGAATACGCAGTATTTT | CASSERNTQYF
. | . | TRBJ2-5 | TRBV29-1 | TGCAGCGTCCCCCTCTGGAGTCACAGGGCTGAGACCCAGTACTTC | CSVPLWSHRAETQYF
. | . | TRBJ2-3 | TRBV29-1 | TGCAGCGTTAGAACAGATAGCACAGATACGCAGTATTTT | CSVRTDSTDTQYF
TRBD2 | . | TRBJ2-7 | TRBV6-1 | TGTGCCAGCAGTGAAGCGCTTGGCCTAGCGGGTCTCTACGAGCAGTACTTC | CASSEALGLAGLYEQYF
TRBD1 | . | TRBJ2-3 | TRBV5-1 | TGCGCCAGCAGTAGACAGGGTCCCCTGAGCACAGATACGCAGTATTTT | CASSRQGPLSTDTQYF
. | . | TRBJ2-1 | TRBV18 | TGTGCCAGCTCACCGGTAATCGCCGGGTATTACAATGAGCAGTTCTTC | CASSPVIAGYYNEQFF
TRBD2 | . | TRBJ2-3 | TRBV19 | TGTGCCAGTAGTATTTGGACTAGCGGGGGGACAGATACGCAGTATTTT | CASSIWTSGGTDTQYF
. | . | TRBJ1-5 | TRBV28 | TGTGCCAGCAGTTTAGATACTGCGCCCCAGCATTTT | CASSLDTAPQHF
. | . | TRBJ2-2 | TRBV5-8 | TGTGCCAGCAGCTTGTTGAGGTTCAGGGGCGACACCGGGGAGCTGTTTTTT | CASSLLRFRGDTGELFF
TRBD2 | . | TRBJ2-4 | TRBV7-9 | TGTGCCAGCAGCTCGGCTTTTAGCGGGAGGAGCAACATTCAGTACTTC | CASSSAFSGRSNIQYF
TRBD2 | once | TRBJ2-1 | TRBV5-4 | TGTGCCAGCAGCACGGGGACTATCGAGTTCTTC | CASSTGTIEFF
TRBD2 | . | TRBJ2-1 | TRBV19 | TGTGCCAGTAGCCGAGGGACTAGCGGGAGGCCATTGGATGAGCAGTTCTTC | CASSRGTSGRPLDEQFF
. | . | TRBJ2-7 | TRBV6-5 | TGTGCCAGCAGTTACTCGCAGGGGACCTACGAGCAGTACTTC | CASSYSQGTYEQYF
TRBD1 | . | TRBJ1-4 | TRBV5-4 | TGTGCCAGCAGCCTAGGGGGCGCTTGGGAAAAACTGTTTTTT | CASSLGGAWEKLFF
TRBD1 | . | TRBJ1-1 | TRBV2 | TGTGCCAGCAGTGAAACAATCGGGACAGGGGAAGCTTTCTTT | CASSETIGTGEAFF
. | . | TRBJ2-7 | TRBV28 | TGTGCCAGCAGTCCGGACAGTTTCAGCTCCTACGAGCAGTACTTC | CASSPDSFSSYEQYF
TRBD2 | . | TRBJ2-1 | TRBV9 | TGTGCCAGCAGCTCCGGGATAGCGGGAGAGCATGAGCAGTTCTTC | CASSSGIAGEHEQFF
. | . | TRBJ1-1 | TRBV16 | TGTGCCAGCAGCCGCCTGACAGGGAACACTGAAGCTTTCTTT | CASSRLTGNTEAFF